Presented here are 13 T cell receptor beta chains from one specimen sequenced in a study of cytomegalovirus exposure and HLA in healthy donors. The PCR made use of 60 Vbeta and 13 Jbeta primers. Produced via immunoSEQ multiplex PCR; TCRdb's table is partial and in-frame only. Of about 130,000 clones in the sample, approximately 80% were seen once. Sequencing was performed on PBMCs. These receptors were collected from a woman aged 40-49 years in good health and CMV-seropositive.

The CDR3 is CASSFGTGDYEQYF. Written as DNA, the CDR3 is TGTGCCAGCAGCTTCGGGACAGGGGACTACGAGCAGTACTTC. The rearrangement uses TRBV7-3 and TRBJ2-5; 10 bases are a match to TRBD1. The J call is in doubt because the DNA end fits TRBJ2-7 better. The germline V gene has CDR1 SGHTA and CDR2 FQGTGA. The CDR3 sequence is 14 residues long.

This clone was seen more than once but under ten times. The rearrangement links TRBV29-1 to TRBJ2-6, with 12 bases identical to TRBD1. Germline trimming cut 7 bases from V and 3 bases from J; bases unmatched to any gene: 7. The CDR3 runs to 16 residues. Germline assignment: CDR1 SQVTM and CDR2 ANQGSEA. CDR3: CSARGQGALGANVLTF. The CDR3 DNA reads TGCAGCGCTAGGGGACAGGGGGCGCTTGGGGCCAACGTCCTGACTTTC.

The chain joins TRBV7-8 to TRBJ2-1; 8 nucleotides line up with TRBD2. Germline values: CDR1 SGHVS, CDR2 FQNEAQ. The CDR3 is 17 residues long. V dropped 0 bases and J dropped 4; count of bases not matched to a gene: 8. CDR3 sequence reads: CASSLALAGGPYNEQFF. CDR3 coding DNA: TGTGCCAGCAGCTTAGCGTTGGCGGGAGGCCCATACAATGAGCAGTTCTTC. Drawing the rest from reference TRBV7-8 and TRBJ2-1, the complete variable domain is GAGVSQSPRYKVAKRGQDVALRCDPISGHVSLFWYQQALGQGPEFLTYFQNEAQLDKSGLPSDRFFAERPEGSVSTLKIQRTQQEDSAVYLCASSLALAGGPYNEQFFGPGTRLTVL.

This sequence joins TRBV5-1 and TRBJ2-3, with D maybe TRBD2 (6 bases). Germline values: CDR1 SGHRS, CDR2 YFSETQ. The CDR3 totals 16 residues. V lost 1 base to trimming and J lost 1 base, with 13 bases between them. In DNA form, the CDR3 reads TGCGCCAGCAGCTTGTCTACTAGCTACGGCACAGATACGCAGTATTTT. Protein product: CASSLSTSYGTDTQYF.

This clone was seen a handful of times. The CDR3 here is CASSKLDGGNYTF. CDR3 in DNA: TGTGCCAGCAGCAAACTTGATGGGGGGAACTACACCTTC. The rearrangement uses TRBV14 and TRBJ1-2; tentatively, D is TRBD1 (5 bases). Germline loops: CDR1 SGHDN, CDR2 FVKESK. This CDR3 spans 13 amino acids. Trimming took 5 bases from V and 10 from J, leaving 17 bases between them.

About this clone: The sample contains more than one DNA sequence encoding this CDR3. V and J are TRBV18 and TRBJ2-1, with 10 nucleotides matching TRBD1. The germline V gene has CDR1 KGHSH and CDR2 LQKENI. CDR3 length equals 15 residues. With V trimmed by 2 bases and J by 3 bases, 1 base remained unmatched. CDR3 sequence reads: CASSPGTGDYNEQFF. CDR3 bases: TGTGCCAGCTCACCAGGGACAGGGGACTACAATGAGCAGTTCTTC.

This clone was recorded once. The CDR3 DNA is TGTGCCAGCAGTGACGGACTAGCAGTCTTTAACAATGAGCAGTTCTTC. This sequence encodes CASSDGLAVFNNEQFF. The V call is TRBV2, the J call TRBJ2-1, with 8 bases lining up with TRBD2. The CDR3 contains 16 residues. Germline CDR1 reads SNHLY; CDR2 reads FYNNEI. The V gene end was trimmed by 3 bases and the J gene end by 5 bases; junction bases not matched to a gene: 9.

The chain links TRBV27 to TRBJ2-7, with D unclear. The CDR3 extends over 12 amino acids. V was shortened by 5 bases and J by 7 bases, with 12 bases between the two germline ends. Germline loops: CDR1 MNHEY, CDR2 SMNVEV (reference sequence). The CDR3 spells CASSPSPLEQYF. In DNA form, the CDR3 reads TGTGCCAGCAGTCCGAGCCCCTTAGAGCAGTACTTC.

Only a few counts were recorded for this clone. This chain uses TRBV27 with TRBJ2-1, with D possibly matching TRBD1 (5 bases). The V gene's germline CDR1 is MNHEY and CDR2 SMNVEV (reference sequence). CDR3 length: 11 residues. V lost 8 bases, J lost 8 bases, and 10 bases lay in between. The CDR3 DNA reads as TGTGCCAGCGGGGCCTGGGATGAGCAGTTCTTC. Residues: CASGAWDEQFF.

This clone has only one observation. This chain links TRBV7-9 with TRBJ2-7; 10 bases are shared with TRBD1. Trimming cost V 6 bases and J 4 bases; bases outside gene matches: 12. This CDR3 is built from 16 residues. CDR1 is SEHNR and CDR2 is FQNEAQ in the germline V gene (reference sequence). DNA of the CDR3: TGTGCCAGCAGAGGACGGGGGACAGGGGATTGGTACGAGCAGTACTTC. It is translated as CASRGRGTGDWYEQYF. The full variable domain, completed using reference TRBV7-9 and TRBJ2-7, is DTGVSQNPRHKITKRGQNVTFRCDPISEHNRLYWYRQTLGQGPEFLTYFQNEAQLEKSRLLSDRFSAERPKGSFSTLEIQRTEQGDSAMYLCASRGRGTGDWYEQYFGPGTRLTVT.

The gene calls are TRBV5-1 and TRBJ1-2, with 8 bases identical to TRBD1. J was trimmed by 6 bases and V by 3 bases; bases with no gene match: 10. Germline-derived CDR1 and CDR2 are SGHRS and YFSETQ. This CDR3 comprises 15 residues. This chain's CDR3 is CASSWTGSSRDGYTF. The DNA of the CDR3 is TGCGCCAGCAGCTGGACAGGGAGTTCACGTGATGGCTACACCTTC.

The CDR3 loop is CASSLGRINEQFF. CDR3 in DNA: TGTGCCAGCAGCTTAGGCAGGATAAATGAGCAGTTCTTC. The rearrangement joins TRBV11-2 to TRBJ2-1; D gene ambiguous. The CDR3 contains 13 residues. The V and J ends lost 1 base and 7 bases respectively, with 8 bases between them. Germline loops: CDR1 SGHAT, CDR2 FQNNGV.

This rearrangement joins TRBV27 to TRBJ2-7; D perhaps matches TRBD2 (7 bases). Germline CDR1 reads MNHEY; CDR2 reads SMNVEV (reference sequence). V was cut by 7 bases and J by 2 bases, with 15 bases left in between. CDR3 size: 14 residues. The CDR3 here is CASTRGGDTYEQYF. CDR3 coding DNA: TGTGCCAGCACCCGGGGAGGGGACACCTACGAGCAGTACTTC.